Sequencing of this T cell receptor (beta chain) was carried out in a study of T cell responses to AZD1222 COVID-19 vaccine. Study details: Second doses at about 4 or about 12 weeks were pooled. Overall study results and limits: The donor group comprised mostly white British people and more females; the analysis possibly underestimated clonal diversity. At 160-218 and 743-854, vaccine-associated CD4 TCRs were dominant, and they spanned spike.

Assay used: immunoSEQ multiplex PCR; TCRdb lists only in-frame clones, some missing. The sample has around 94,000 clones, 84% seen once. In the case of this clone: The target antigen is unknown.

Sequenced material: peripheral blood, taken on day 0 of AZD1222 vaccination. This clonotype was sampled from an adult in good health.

The CDR3 nucleotides are TGTGCCAGCAGCTTAGGACTAGCGGCTAGCACAGATACGCAGTATTTT. Translation: CASSLGLAASTDTQYF. The V and J genes are TRBV7-9 and TRBJ2-3; 9 bases match TRBD2. The CDR3 loop spans 16 amino acids. Looked up from germline, CDR1 is SEHNR and CDR2 is FQNEAQ (reference sequence). V lost 1 base and J lost 0; bases outside the gene matches: 2.